The rows below give T cell receptor beta chains drawn from one sample of a study of Ad26.COV2.S vaccination and SARS-CoV-2 variants. The table came from immunoSEQ multiplex PCR; TCRdb's copy has only in-frame clones and leaves some out. The data show 380,000 or so clones, about four fifths seen once. Here the sequenced sample was peripheral blood, taken in a trial of Ad26.COV2.S vaccine versus placebo. The receptors were gathered from a person between 18 and 65 years old who received the Ad26.COV2.S COVID-19 vaccine or a placebo. Each CDR3 is given with its conserved first and last residue. D genes are given only for firm matches. A row's size may be missing; if present it is once, few, many or a size class.

clone size: NA
J gene: TRBJ1-1
V gene: TRBV12-3/TRBV12-4
D gene: NA
CDR3 protein: CASNLAVSTEAFF
CDR3 DNA: TGTGCCAGCAACCTGGCGGTGAGCACTGAAGCTTTCTTT

clone size: once
J gene: TRBJ2-7
V gene: TRBV6-2/TRBV6-3
D gene: NA
CDR3 protein: CASSSRRDWHSYEQYF
CDR3 DNA: TGTGCCAGCAGTTCCCGCCGGGACTGGCACTCCTACGAGCAGTACTTC

clone size: few
J gene: TRBJ1-4
V gene: TRBV4-1
D gene: NA
CDR3 protein: CASSHLPGRRNEKLFF
CDR3 DNA: TGCGCCAGCAGCCACCTTCCGGGACGACGGAATGAAAAACTGTTTTTT

clone size: NA
J gene: TRBJ2-7
V gene: TRBV4-1
D gene: NA
CDR3 protein: CASSQEFVGGLVHEQYF
CDR3 DNA: TGCGCCAGCAGCCAAGAATTCGTGGGGGGTCTGGTTCACGAGCAGTACTTC

clone size: NA
J gene: TRBJ1-1
V gene: TRBV11-2
D gene: NA
CDR3 protein: CASSLFTGNVNTEAFF
CDR3 DNA: TGTGCCAGCAGCTTATTCACAGGGAACGTGAACACTGAAGCTTTCTTT

clone size: NA
J gene: TRBJ1-4
V gene: TRBV5-6
D gene: NA
CDR3 protein: CASSSWGTPREKLFF
CDR3 DNA: TGTGCCAGCAGCTCCTGGGGGACGCCGAGGGAAAAACTGTTTTTT

clone size: many
J gene: TRBJ1-1
V gene: TRBV18
D gene: NA
CDR3 protein: CASSPQGMNTEAFF
CDR3 DNA: TGTGCCAGCTCACCACAGGGGATGAACACTGAAGCTTTCTTT

clone size: NA
J gene: TRBJ2-7
V gene: TRBV19
D gene: NA
CDR3 protein: CASSGGPHLPYEQYF
CDR3 DNA: TGTGCCAGTAGTGGGGGACCCCACCTTCCATACGAGCAGTACTTC

clone size: NA
J gene: TRBJ1-3
V gene: TRBV25-1
D gene: TRBD1
CDR3 protein: CASSTDRDRWENTIYF
CDR3 DNA: TGTGCCAGCAGTACAGACCGGGACAGGTGGGAAAACACCATATATTTT

clone size: NA
J gene: TRBJ1-6
V gene: TRBV6-1
D gene: TRBD1
CDR3 protein: CASSGGTGYPPYNSPLHF
CDR3 DNA: TGTGCCAGCAGTGGAGGGACAGGGTATCCCCCCTATAATTCACCCCTCCACTTT

clone size: NA
J gene: TRBJ1-2
V gene: TRBV27
D gene: NA
CDR3 protein: CASSSSTPDPGYGYTF
CDR3 DNA: TGTGCCAGCAGTTCATCAACTCCGGACCCCGGCTATGGCTACACCTTC

clone size: NA
J gene: TRBJ2-5
V gene: TRBV29-1
D gene: TRBD2
CDR3 protein: CSVGVTSDGTQYF
CDR3 DNA: TGCAGCGTTGGAGTGACTAGCGACGGGACCCAGTACTTC

clone size: NA
J gene: TRBJ2-1
V gene: TRBV19
D gene: TRBD2
CDR3 protein: CASSWTSGRTEQFF
CDR3 DNA: TGTGCCAGTAGTTGGACTAGCGGGAGGACTGAGCAGTTCTTC

clone size: NA
J gene: TRBJ2-4
V gene: TRBV27
D gene: TRBD2
CDR3 protein: CASSFRLAGVSKNIQYF
CDR3 DNA: TGTGCCAGCAGTTTCCGACTAGCGGGAGTGTCCAAAAACATTCAGTACTTC

clone size: NA
J gene: TRBJ2-7
V gene: TRBV5-1
D gene: NA
CDR3 protein: CASSLQGYEQYF
CDR3 DNA: TGCGCCAGCAGCTTACAGGGCTACGAGCAGTACTTC

clone size: NA
J gene: TRBJ2-1
V gene: TRBV18
D gene: NA
CDR3 protein: CASSDAVGTAPFF
CDR3 DNA: TGTGCCAGCTCAGATGCCGTCGGGACTGCACCGTTCTTC

clone size: NA
J gene: TRBJ1-4
V gene: TRBV6-5
D gene: NA
CDR3 protein: CASSPDGTNEKLFF
CDR3 DNA: TGTGCCAGCAGTCCGGATGGTACTAATGAAAAACTGTTTTTT

clone size: few
J gene: TRBJ1-5
V gene: TRBV5-1
D gene: TRBD1
CDR3 protein: CASSAGQNQPQHF
CDR3 DNA: TGCGCCAGCAGCGCGGGACAGAATCAGCCCCAGCATTTT

clone size: few
J gene: TRBJ2-5
V gene: TRBV2
D gene: TRBD2
CDR3 protein: CASRRRTSVQETQYF
CDR3 DNA: TGTGCCAGCAGAAGGAGGACTAGCGTCCAAGAGACCCAGTACTTC

clone size: NA
J gene: TRBJ2-7
V gene: TRBV5-6
D gene: NA
CDR3 protein: CASSLGSYGQYF
CDR3 DNA: TGTGCCAGCAGCTTGGGTTCATACGGGCAGTACTTC

clone size: few
J gene: TRBJ1-1
V gene: TRBV7-9
D gene: NA
CDR3 protein: CASSLAHYRPPRVPEAFF
CDR3 DNA: TGTGCCAGCAGCTTAGCCCACTATCGACCCCCGAGGGTCCCTGAAGCTTTCTTT

clone size: NA
J gene: TRBJ2-7
V gene: TRBV7-2
D gene: TRBD2
CDR3 protein: CASSFTAGGPYEQYF
CDR3 DNA: TGTGCCAGCAGCTTCACAGCGGGAGGCCCCTACGAGCAGTACTTC

clone size: once
J gene: TRBJ1-2
V gene: TRBV12-3/TRBV12-4
D gene: NA
CDR3 protein: CASSRDLYGYTF
CDR3 DNA: TGTGCCAGCTCCAGGGACCTTTATGGCTACACCTTC

clone size: NA
J gene: TRBJ1-3
V gene: TRBV9
D gene: NA
CDR3 protein: CASSRGNTIYF
CDR3 DNA: TGTGCCAGCAGCAGGGGAAACACCATATATTTT

clone size: NA
J gene: TRBJ1-2
V gene: TRBV6-2/TRBV6-3
D gene: NA
CDR3 protein: CASSYSRTSGSYTF
CDR3 DNA: TGTGCCAGCAGTTACTCGAGGACATCGGGGAGCTACACCTTC

clone size: NA
J gene: TRBJ2-5
V gene: TRBV18
D gene: TRBD1
CDR3 protein: CASSEGGPRETQYF
CDR3 DNA: TGTGCCAGCTCAGAAGGGGGCCCACGAGAGACCCAGTACTTC

clone size: NA
J gene: TRBJ2-5
V gene: TRBV9
D gene: TRBD1
CDR3 protein: CASSAPTGVEETQYF
CDR3 DNA: TGTGCCAGCAGCGCTCCGACAGGGGTGGAGGAGACCCAGTACTTC

clone size: NA
J gene: TRBJ2-3
V gene: TRBV6-5
D gene: TRBD2
CDR3 protein: CASSRLARTDTQYF
CDR3 DNA: TGTGCCAGCAGTCGACTAGCTCGCACAGATACGCAGTATTTT

clone size: NA
J gene: TRBJ1-5
V gene: TRBV4-1
D gene: TRBD1
CDR3 protein: CASSQGDSYQPQHF
CDR3 DNA: TGCGCCAGCAGCCAAGGGGACAGCTATCAGCCCCAGCATTTT

clone size: NA
J gene: TRBJ1-2
V gene: TRBV11-2
D gene: TRBD1
CDR3 protein: CASGTVSNYGYTF
CDR3 DNA: TGTGCCAGCGGGACAGTCTCTAACTATGGCTACACCTTC

clone size: NA
J gene: TRBJ1-1
V gene: TRBV12-3/TRBV12-4
D gene: NA
CDR3 protein: CASCWIRDTEAFF
CDR3 DNA: TGTGCCAGCTGCTGGATTCGGGACACTGAAGCTTTCTTT

clone size: NA
J gene: TRBJ2-1
V gene: TRBV5-1
D gene: NA
CDR3 protein: CASSFGAALYNEQFF
CDR3 DNA: TGCGCCAGCAGCTTTGGCGCAGCACTCTACAATGAGCAGTTCTTC

clone size: NA
J gene: TRBJ2-1
V gene: TRBV19
D gene: NA
CDR3 protein: CASSITGGKAEQFF
CDR3 DNA: TGTGCCAGTAGTATAACGGGGGGCAAGGCTGAGCAGTTCTTC

clone size: NA
J gene: TRBJ2-5
V gene: TRBV5-1
D gene: NA
CDR3 protein: CASSLQVAGGETQYF
CDR3 DNA: TGCGCCAGCAGCTTGCAGGTCGCCGGAGGAGAGACCCAGTACTTC

clone size: NA
J gene: TRBJ1-3
V gene: TRBV5-1
D gene: TRBD1
CDR3 protein: CASRAQGAGNTIYF
CDR3 DNA: TGCGCCAGCAGGGCCCAGGGGGCTGGAAACACCATATATTTT

clone size: NA
J gene: TRBJ1-3
V gene: TRBV18
D gene: NA
CDR3 protein: CASSPRVEGFSGNTIYF
CDR3 DNA: TGTGCCAGCTCACCACGGGTGGAAGGGTTCTCTGGAAACACCATATATTTT

clone size: NA
J gene: TRBJ2-3
V gene: TRBV18
D gene: TRBD2
CDR3 protein: CASSPGTSGDTQYF
CDR3 DNA: TGTGCCAGCTCACCAGGGACTAGCGGAGATACGCAGTATTTT

clone size: few
J gene: TRBJ2-7
V gene: TRBV4-2
D gene: TRBD2
CDR3 protein: CASSHGGEGPYEQYF
CDR3 DNA: TGTGCCAGCAGCCACGGGGGGGAGGGTCCCTACGAGCAGTACTTC

clone size: once
J gene: TRBJ2-3
V gene: TRBV11-1
D gene: NA
CDR3 protein: CASSLAGGPDTQYF
CDR3 DNA: TGTGCCAGCAGCTTAGCGGGGGGCCCAGATACGCAGTATTTT

clone size: NA
J gene: TRBJ1-1
V gene: TRBV6-5
D gene: TRBD1
CDR3 protein: CASTLGQGNTEAFF
CDR3 DNA: TGTGCCAGCACCCTGGGACAGGGGAACACTGAAGCTTTCTTT

clone size: few
J gene: TRBJ2-1
V gene: TRBV30
D gene: TRBD2
CDR3 protein: CAWMGLAGVWSYNEQFF
CDR3 DNA: TGTGCCTGGATGGGACTAGCGGGAGTTTGGTCCTACAATGAGCAGTTCTTC

clone size: NA
J gene: TRBJ2-3
V gene: TRBV27
D gene: NA
CDR3 protein: CASSFRITDTQYF
CDR3 DNA: TGTGCCAGCAGTTTCCGGATCACAGATACGCAGTATTTT

clone size: few
J gene: TRBJ1-6
V gene: TRBV9
D gene: NA
CDR3 protein: CASSASSYNSPLHF
CDR3 DNA: TGTGCCAGCAGCGCAAGCTCCTATAATTCACCCCTCCACTTT

clone size: NA
J gene: TRBJ2-1
V gene: TRBV18
D gene: TRBD2
CDR3 protein: CASSSAGNHEQFF
CDR3 DNA: TGTGCCAGCTCATCAGCGGGAAACCATGAGCAGTTCTTC

clone size: NA
J gene: TRBJ1-2
V gene: TRBV12-3/TRBV12-4
D gene: NA
CDR3 protein: CASSLTGRGYTF
CDR3 DNA: TGTGCCAGCAGTTTAACAGGGCGGGGCTACACCTTC

clone size: NA
J gene: TRBJ1-2
V gene: TRBV7-2
D gene: NA
CDR3 protein: CASSLAQTLYGYTF
CDR3 DNA: TGTGCCAGCAGCTTAGCGCAGACCCTCTATGGCTACACCTTC

clone size: NA
J gene: TRBJ1-2
V gene: TRBV2
D gene: NA
CDR3 protein: CASRGGGYTF
CDR3 DNA: TGTGCCAGCAGGGGCGGTGGCTACACCTTC

clone size: few
J gene: TRBJ2-3
V gene: TRBV2
D gene: NA
CDR3 protein: CASSSAEHTQYF
CDR3 DNA: TGTGCCAGCAGTTCAGCGGAGCATACGCAGTATTTT

clone size: once
J gene: TRBJ1-4
V gene: TRBV1
D gene: NA
CDR3 protein: CTSSQAHIRTGSVNEKLFF
CDR3 DNA: TGCACCAGCAGCCAAGCCCATATCCGAACGGGGAGTGTTAATGAAAAACTGTTTTTT